The clone carrying this TCR beta chain was seen only once. These data belong to a study of low-dose radiotherapy and immunotherapy resistance in tumors. The overall study: Every six weeks patients received intravenous ipilimumab 1 mg/kg, and every two weeks they received intravenous nivolumab 240 mg. Treatment included intravenous cyclophosphamide dosed at 200 mg/m2 every two weeks, one day before radiation and immunotherapy.

Nivolumab, ipilimumab, aspirin, low-dose cyclophosphamide and low-dose radiotherapy were given to donors. Primers used for first-strand cDNA, a TRAV- and TRBV-specific set, covered both alpha and beta chains. Over around 19 PCR cycles, TCRs were amplified from a constant-region primer and V-primer adapter. Each CDR3 protein is one row after TCRdb ran MiXCR on the reads. The data contain just over 14,000 distinct CDR3 sequences, approximately 50% of them singletons. V shed 5 bases, J shed 0 bases, and the junction held 14 bases outside the gene matches. Per the germline V gene, CDR1 is SEHNR and CDR2 is FQNEAQ (reference sequence). The length of the CDR3 is 18 residues.

This chain uses TRBV7-9 with TRBJ1-1, with 8 nucleotides matching TRBD1. This clonotype was sampled from a human donor with advanced metastatic prostate, ovarian, gallbladder or colorectal cancer (not recorded which). This table probably holds off-target reads from a library built for another chain. CDR3 residues: CASSPPPGQGGVNTEAFF. DNA of the CDR3: TGTGCCAGCAGCCCTCCCCCCGGACAGGGTGGGGTGAACACTGAAGCTTTCTTT.